This T cell receptor (beta chain) was documented in a study of molecular identifiers for immune sequencing clone quantification. TCRdb ran MiXCR on the PCR reads and lists one entry per CDR3 protein. The data hold 9,500 to 15,000 distinct CDR3 sequences, with more than 15% observed a single time. The germline V gene has CDR1 MDHEN and CDR2 SYDVKM. This CDR3 spans 16 amino acids. V was clipped by 8 bases and J by 4 bases, with 21 bases between them. This clonotype was sampled from a human donor in good health. Some libraries in this study had Jurkat cell RNA spiked in. The specimen was naive CD8+ T cells from blood, with Jurkat cell RNA spiked in. The subset denotes: FACS-sorted CD8+CD4-CCR7+CD45RA+ naive T cells. The rearrangement uses TRBV28 and TRBJ1-5; D is ambiguous. CDR3 in amino acids: CASGQYLGQLNQPQHF. In nucleotides, the CDR3 is TGTGCCAGCGGCCAATACCTCGGGCAGTTAAATCAGCCCCAGCATTTT. Full variable domain (outside the CDR3, taken from reference TRBV28 and TRBJ1-5): DVKVTQSSRYLVKRTGEKVFLECVQDMDHENMFWYRQDPGLGLRLIYFSYDVKMKEKGDIPEGYSVSREKKERFSLILESASTNQTSMYLCASGQYLGQLNQPQHFGDGTRLSIL.